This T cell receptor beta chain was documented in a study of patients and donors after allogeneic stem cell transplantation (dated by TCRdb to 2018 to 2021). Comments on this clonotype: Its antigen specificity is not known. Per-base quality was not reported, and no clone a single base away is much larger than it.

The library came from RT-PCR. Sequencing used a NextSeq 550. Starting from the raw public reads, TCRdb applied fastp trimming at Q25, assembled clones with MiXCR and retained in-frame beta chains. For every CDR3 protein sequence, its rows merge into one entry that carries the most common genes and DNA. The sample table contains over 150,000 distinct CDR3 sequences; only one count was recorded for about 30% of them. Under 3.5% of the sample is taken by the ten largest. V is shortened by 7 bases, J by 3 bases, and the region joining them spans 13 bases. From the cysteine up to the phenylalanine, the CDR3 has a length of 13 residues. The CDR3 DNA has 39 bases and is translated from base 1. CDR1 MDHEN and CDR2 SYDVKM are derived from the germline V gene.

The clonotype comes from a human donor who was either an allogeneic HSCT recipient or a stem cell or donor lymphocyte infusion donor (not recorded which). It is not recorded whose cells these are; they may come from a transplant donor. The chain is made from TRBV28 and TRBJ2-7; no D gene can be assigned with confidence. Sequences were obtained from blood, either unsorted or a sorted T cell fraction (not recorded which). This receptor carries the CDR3 CASTPHLDYEQYF. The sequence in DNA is TGTGCCAGCACACCTCACTTGGACTACGAGCAGTACTTC.